Listed below are T cell receptor beta chains from one sample, sequenced in a study of vaccination effects on CD4 cells after COVID-19. These receptors are not linked to any known antigen. The data were produced by immunoSEQ multiplex PCR, yet TCRdb's version contains in-frame clones alone and is incomplete. This table holds about 11,000 clones, just under 75% found once. Here the sequenced sample was CD4+ T cells from PBMCs cultured with HCoV-229E spike peptides, taken before COVID-19 vaccination. These receptors were obtained from a human donor who received a COVID-19 vaccine. Each CDR3 is given with its conserved first and last residue. The D gene is left open where the match is weak. Expanded clones get a size class; other rows say once, few or many, or leave the size out.

j_call v_call d_call clone_size cdr3_nt cdr3_aa
TRBJ1-2 TRBV28 - once TGTGCCAGCAGCCTAGGGGGGTTTCGGTATGGCTACACCTTC CASSLGGFRYGYTF
TRBJ2-5 TRBV10-1 TRBD2 once TGCGCCAGCAGTGAGGGCGGGAGGGCCGGAGAGACCCAGTACTTC CASSEGGRAGETQYF
TRBJ1-1 TRBV11-2 - - TGTGCCAGCCTTGGACTGCCCACTGAAGCTTTCTTT CASLGLPTEAFF
TRBJ1-1 TRBV6-5 - once TGTGCCAGCGAGGTTTCCGGGACGGGCACTGAAGCTTTCTTT CASEVSGTGTEAFF
TRBJ1-1 TRBV7-3 TRBD1 few TGTGCCAGCAGCTCGACAGGGGTTACTGAAGCTTTCTTT CASSSTGVTEAFF
TRBJ2-2 TRBV5-1 TRBD1 few TGCGCCAGCAGCTTACTAGGGGGCCAGACTATCACCGGGGAGCTGTTTTTT CASSLLGGQTITGELFF
TRBJ1-2 TRBV5-4 - - TGTGCCAGCACCGCGGGGAGGACTGACTATGGCTACACCTTC CASTAGRTDYGYTF
TRBJ1-1 TRBV13 - - TGTGCCAGCAGCTTAGGGTCGGAAGCTTTCTTT CASSLGSEAFF
TRBJ1-5 TRBV18 TRBD1 - TGTGCCAGCTCACCAGATGACAGGGCCCGTCAGCCCCAGCATTTT CASSPDDRARQPQHF
TRBJ1-6 TRBV5-1 - medium-sized TGCGCCAGCAGCTTGGCGGACAGACTCTCCCTCCACTTT CASSLADRLSLHF